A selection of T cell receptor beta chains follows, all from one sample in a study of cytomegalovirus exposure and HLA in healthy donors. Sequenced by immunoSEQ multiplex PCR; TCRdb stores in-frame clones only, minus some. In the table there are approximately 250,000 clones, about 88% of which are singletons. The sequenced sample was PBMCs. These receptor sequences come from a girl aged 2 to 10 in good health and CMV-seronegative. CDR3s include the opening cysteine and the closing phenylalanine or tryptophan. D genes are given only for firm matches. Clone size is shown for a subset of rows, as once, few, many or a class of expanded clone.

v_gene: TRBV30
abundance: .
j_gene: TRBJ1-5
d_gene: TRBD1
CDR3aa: CAWSRRDRGGQPQHF
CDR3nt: TGTGCCTGGAGTCGCCGGGACAGGGGGGGACAGCCCCAGCATTTT

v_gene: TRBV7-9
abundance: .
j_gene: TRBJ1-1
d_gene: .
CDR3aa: CASSLAGGGSTEAFF
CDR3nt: TGTGCCAGCAGCTTAGCGGGGGGAGGGAGCACTGAAGCTTTCTTT

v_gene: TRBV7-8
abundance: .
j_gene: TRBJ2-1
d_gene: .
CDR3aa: CASSLGLAANNEQFF
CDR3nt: TGTGCCAGCAGCTTAGGGTTAGCGGCCAACAATGAGCAGTTCTTC

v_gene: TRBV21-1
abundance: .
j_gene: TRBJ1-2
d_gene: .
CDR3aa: CASSKDGTGGLGVASHGYTF
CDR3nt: TGTGCCAGCAGCAAAGATGGGACAGGGGGGCTTGGGGTGGCTTCCCATGGCTACACCTTC

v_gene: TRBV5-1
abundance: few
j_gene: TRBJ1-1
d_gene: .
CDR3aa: CASSGRGYNTEAFF
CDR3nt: TGCGCCAGCAGCGGGAGAGGATATAACACTGAAGCTTTCTTT

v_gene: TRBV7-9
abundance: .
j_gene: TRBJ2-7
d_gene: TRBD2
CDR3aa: CASSWAAGTNEQYF
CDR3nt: TGTGCCAGCAGCTGGGCAGCGGGGACCAACGAGCAGTACTTC

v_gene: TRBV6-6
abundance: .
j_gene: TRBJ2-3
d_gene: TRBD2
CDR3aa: CASSTPAGSTDTQYF
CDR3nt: TGTGCCAGCAGTACCCCAGCGGGAAGCACAGATACGCAGTATTTT

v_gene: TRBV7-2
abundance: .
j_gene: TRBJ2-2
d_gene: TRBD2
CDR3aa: CASSLSPSGNTGELFF
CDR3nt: TGTGCCAGCAGCTTATCTCCTAGCGGCAACACCGGGGAGCTGTTTTTT

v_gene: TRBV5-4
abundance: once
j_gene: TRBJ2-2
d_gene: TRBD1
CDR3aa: CASSFQGASFNTGELFF
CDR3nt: TGTGCCAGCAGCTTTCAGGGGGCGTCCTTTAACACCGGGGAGCTGTTTTTT

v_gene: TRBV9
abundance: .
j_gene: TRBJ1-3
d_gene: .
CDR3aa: CASSATGHGNTIYF
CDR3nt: TGTGCCAGCAGCGCTACAGGGCATGGAAACACCATATATTTT

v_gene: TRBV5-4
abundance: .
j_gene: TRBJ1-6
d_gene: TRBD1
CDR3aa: CASTSGQGSYNSPLHF
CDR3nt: TGTGCCAGCACCTCAGGACAGGGTTCCTATAATTCACCCCTCCACTTT

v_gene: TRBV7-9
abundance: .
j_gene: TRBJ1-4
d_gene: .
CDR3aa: CASSWTNEKLFF
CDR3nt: TGTGCCAGCAGCTGGACAAATGAAAAACTGTTTTTT

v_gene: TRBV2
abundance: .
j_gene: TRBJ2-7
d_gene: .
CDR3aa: CASTPGAGRHEQYF
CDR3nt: TGTGCCAGCACTCCTGGTGCAGGGCGCCACGAGCAGTACTTC

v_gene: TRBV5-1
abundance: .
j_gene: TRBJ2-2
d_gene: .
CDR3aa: CASSLGTNTGELFF
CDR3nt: TGCGCCAGCAGCCTCGGGACTAACACCGGGGAGCTGTTTTTT

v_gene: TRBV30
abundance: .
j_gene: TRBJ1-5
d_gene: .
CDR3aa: CAWSLSYPYQPQHF
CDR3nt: TGTGCCTGGAGTCTCTCCTACCCCTATCAGCCCCAGCATTTT

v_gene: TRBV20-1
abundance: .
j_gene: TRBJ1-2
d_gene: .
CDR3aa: CSRGGGDGYTF
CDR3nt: TGCAGCCGGGGGGGCGGTGATGGCTACACCTTC

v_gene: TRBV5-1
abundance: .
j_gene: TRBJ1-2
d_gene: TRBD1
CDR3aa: CASRGTVGVSYGYTF
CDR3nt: TGCGCCAGCAGGGGGACAGTTGGCGTCTCGTATGGCTACACCTTC

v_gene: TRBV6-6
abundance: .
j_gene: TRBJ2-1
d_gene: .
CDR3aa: CASSYRGGGNEQFF
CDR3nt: TGTGCCAGCAGTTACCGAGGAGGTGGGAATGAGCAGTTCTTC

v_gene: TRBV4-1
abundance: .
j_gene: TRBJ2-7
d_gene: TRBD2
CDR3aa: CASSQDPSGTYEQYF
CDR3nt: TGCGCCAGCAGCCAAGATCCTAGCGGCACTTACGAGCAGTACTTC

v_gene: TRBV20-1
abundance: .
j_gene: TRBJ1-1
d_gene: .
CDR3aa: CSARLNTEAFF
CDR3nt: TGCAGTGCTAGACTCAACACTGAAGCTTTCTTT

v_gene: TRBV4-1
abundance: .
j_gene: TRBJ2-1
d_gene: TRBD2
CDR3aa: CASSQGLAGAGEQFF
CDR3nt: TGCGCCAGCAGCCAAGGGCTAGCGGGAGCAGGAGAGCAGTTCTTC

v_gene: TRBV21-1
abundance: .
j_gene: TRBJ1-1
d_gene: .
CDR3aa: CASSPLTGSYSMNTEAFF
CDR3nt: TGTGCCAGCAGCCCCCTGACAGGGAGTTACAGCATGAACACTGAAGCTTTCTTT

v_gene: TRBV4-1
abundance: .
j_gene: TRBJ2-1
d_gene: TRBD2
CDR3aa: CASSQEGTSGANEQFF
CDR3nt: TGCGCCAGCAGCCAAGAAGGGACTAGCGGGGCGAATGAGCAGTTCTTC

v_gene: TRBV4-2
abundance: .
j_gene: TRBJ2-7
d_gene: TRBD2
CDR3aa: CASSPLAGGSYEQYF
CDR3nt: TGTGCCAGCAGCCCGCTAGCGGGAGGGTCGTACGAGCAGTACTTC

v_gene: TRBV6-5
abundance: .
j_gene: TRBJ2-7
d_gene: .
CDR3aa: CASSPYSTYEQYF
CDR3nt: TGTGCCAGCAGTCCCTACTCGACCTACGAGCAGTACTTC

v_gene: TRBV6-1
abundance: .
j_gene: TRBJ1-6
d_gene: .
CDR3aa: CASTGTSYNSPLHF
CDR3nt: TGTGCCAGCACTGGGACAAGCTATAATTCACCCCTCCACTTT

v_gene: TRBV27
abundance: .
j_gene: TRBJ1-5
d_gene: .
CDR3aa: CATSVGLYQPQHF
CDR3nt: TGTGCCACGTCGGTTGGACTGTATCAGCCCCAGCATTTT

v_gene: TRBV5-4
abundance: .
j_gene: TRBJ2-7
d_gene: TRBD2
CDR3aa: CASSLRGSYEQYF
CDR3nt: TGTGCCAGCAGCTTACGCGGGAGCTACGAGCAGTACTTC

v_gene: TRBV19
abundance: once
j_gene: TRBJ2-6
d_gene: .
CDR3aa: CACRVSGANVLTF
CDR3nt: TGTGCCTGCAGGGTTTCTGGGGCCAACGTCCTGACTTTC

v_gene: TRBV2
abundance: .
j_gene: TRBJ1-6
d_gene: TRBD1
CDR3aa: CASSGDRAGGSPLHF
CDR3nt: TGTGCCAGCAGTGGGGACAGGGCTGGCGGTTCACCCCTCCACTTT

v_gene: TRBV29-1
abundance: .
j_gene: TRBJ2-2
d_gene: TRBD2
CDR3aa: CSHSSGGGELFF
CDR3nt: TGCAGCCACTCTAGCGGGGGCGGGGAGCTGTTTTTT

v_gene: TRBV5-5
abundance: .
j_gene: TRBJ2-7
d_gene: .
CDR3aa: CASSTLGGSSYEQYF
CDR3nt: TGTGCCAGCAGCACCCTCGGGGGATCATCCTACGAGCAGTACTTC

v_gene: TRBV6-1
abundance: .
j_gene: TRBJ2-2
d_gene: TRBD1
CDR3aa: CASRRGPGTGELFF
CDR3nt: TGTGCCAGCAGGAGGGGGCCGGGCACCGGGGAGCTGTTTTTT

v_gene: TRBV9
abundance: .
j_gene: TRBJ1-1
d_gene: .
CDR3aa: CASSASTFSQGDTEAFF
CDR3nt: TGTGCCAGCAGCGCATCGACCTTCTCACAGGGTGACACTGAAGCTTTCTTT

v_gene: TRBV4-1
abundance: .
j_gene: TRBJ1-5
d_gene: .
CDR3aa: CASSQDGGAYQPQHF
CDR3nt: TGCGCCAGCAGCCAAGATGGCGGTGCCTATCAGCCCCAGCATTTT

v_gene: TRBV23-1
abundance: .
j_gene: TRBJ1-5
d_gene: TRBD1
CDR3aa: CASSQGQVDQPQHF
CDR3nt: TGCGCCAGCAGTCAGGGACAGGTGGATCAGCCCCAGCATTTT

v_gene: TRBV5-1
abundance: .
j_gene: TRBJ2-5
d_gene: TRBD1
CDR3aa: CASSPIRQGRGETQYF
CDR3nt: TGCGCCAGCAGCCCAATTAGACAGGGACGTGGGGAGACCCAGTACTTC

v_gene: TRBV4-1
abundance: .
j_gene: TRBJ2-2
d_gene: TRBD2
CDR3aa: CASSQDGGGFTGELFF
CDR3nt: TGCGCCAGCAGCCAAGATGGGGGGGGGTTCACCGGGGAGCTGTTTTTT

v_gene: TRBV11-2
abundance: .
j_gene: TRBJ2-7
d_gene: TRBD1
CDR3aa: CASSWGTGVFYEQYF
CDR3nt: TGTGCCAGCAGCTGGGGGACAGGAGTCTTCTACGAGCAGTACTTC

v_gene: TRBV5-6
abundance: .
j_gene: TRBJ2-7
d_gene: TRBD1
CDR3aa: CASSLTGVGEQYF
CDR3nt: TGTGCCAGCAGCCTGACAGGGGTGGGCGAGCAGTACTTC

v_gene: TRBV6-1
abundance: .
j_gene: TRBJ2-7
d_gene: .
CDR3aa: CASSPRTANEQYF
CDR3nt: TGTGCCAGCAGTCCCCGGACAGCTAACGAGCAGTACTTC

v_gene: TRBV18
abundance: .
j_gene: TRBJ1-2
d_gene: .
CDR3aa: CASSPVEGTNYGYTF
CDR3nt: TGTGCCAGCTCACCGGTTGAGGGAACCAACTATGGCTACACCTTC

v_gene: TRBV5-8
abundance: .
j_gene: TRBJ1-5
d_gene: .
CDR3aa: CASSPTGDQPQHF
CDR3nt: TGTGCCAGCAGCCCTACCGGGGATCAGCCCCAGCATTTT

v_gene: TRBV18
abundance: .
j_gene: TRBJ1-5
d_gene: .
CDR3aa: CASSPFSGHSNQPQHF
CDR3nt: TGTGCCAGCTCACCTTTCTCAGGGCATAGCAATCAGCCCCAGCATTTT

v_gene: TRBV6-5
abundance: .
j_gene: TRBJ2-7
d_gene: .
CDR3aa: CASRKGGGVYEQYF
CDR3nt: TGTGCCAGCAGGAAGGGGGGGGGTGTGTACGAGCAGTACTTC

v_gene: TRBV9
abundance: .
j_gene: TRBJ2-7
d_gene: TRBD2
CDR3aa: CASSLTTSSHSYEQYF
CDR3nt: TGTGCCAGCAGCCTGACGACTAGCAGCCACTCCTACGAGCAGTACTTC

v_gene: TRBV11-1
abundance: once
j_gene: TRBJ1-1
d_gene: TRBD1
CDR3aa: CASSHRDRGTEAFF
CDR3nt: TGTGCCAGCAGCCACCGGGACAGGGGCACTGAAGCTTTCTTT